These 16 T cell receptor beta chains originate from one sample sequenced in a study of blood T cell repertoires in COVID-19. Measured with immunoSEQ multiplex PCR; TCRdb has only the in-frame clones, and not every one. The sample lists 150,000 to 190,000 clones, roughly four fifths occurring once. The sample taken for sequencing was peripheral blood. The receptors originated from an elderly woman with acute or convalescent COVID-19.

The rearrangement joins TRBV6-2 or TRBV6-3 to TRBJ2-3, with D perhaps TRBD1 (5 bases). CDR3 size: 12 residues. V lost 6 bases, J lost 3 bases, and 7 bases lay in between. Germline V gene lookup returns CDR1 MNHEY and CDR2 SVGEGT. CDR3 residues: CASSDRTDTQYF. CDR3 DNA: TGTGCCAGCAGCGACAGAACAGATACGCAGTATTTT.

To note about this clone: The same CDR3 arises from other DNA sequences in this sample as well. This chain connects TRBV12-3 or TRBV12-4 to TRBJ1-2; D not resolved. The CDR3 runs to 11 residues. Deletions cut 5 bases from V and 4 bases from J, with 5 bases between. CDR3 nucleotide sequence: TGTGCCAGCAGTCGGGGCTATGGCTACACCTTC. It encodes CASSRGYGYTF.

V is TRBV7-2 and J is TRBJ1-2; 7 nucleotides match TRBD1. The CDR3 has 14 residues. V trimming: 2 bases; J trimming: 7 bases; junction bases outside the gene matches: 7. Germline-derived CDR1 and CDR2 are SGHTA and FQGNSA. The CDR3 region is CASSLPRGDGGYTF. The DNA of the CDR3 is TGTGCCAGCAGCTTACCCAGGGGGGACGGTGGCTACACCTTC. Drawing the rest from reference TRBV7-2 and TRBJ1-2, the complete variable domain is GAGVSQSPSNKVTEKGKDVELRCDPISGHTALYWYRQSLGQGLEFLIYFQGNSAPDKSGLPSDRFSAERTGGSVSTLTIQRTQQEDSAVYLCASSLPRGDGGYTFGSGTRLTVV.

The chain links TRBV15 to TRBJ2-1, with TRBD2 matching 10 bases. This CDR3 has 13 amino acids. Per the germline V gene, CDR1 is LNHNV and CDR2 is YYDKDF (reference sequence). J lost 12 bases, V lost 1 base, and 3 bases had no gene match. The CDR3 DNA sequence: TGTGCCACCAGCAGAGTAAGCGGGAGGGGGCAGTTCTTC. Protein: CATSRVSGRGQFF.

This chain joins TRBV3-1 (or the pseudogene TRBV3-2) and TRBJ1-2, with a weak D call TRBD1 (5 bases). The CDR3 length is 15 residues. V was pared by 1 base and J by 6 bases, with 15 bases between. Germline V gene lookup returns CDR1 LGHDT and CDR2 YNNKEL (reference sequence). CDR3 in DNA: TGTGCCAGCAGCCAAGCAGGGAACAGGATCGATGGCTACACCTTC. As protein: CASSQAGNRIDGYTF.

The rearrangement uses TRBV6-1 and TRBJ2-5; 14 positions agree with TRBD2. Germline assignment: CDR1 MNHNS and CDR2 SASEGT. Trimming cost V 3 bases and J 1 base; bases outside gene matches: 10. This CDR3 has 19 amino acids. DNA of the CDR3: TGTGCCAGCAGTGAGGGGGGACTAGCGGGAGCAGGGGCCCAAGAGACCCAGTACTTC. Residues: CASSEGGLAGAGAQETQYF.

This clone was observed a handful of times. The rearrangement links TRBV6-5 to TRBJ2-7; a weak D match, TRBD2 (6 bases). The V end lost 8 bases, the J end lost 4 bases, and 12 bases lay between the germline ends. This CDR3 contains 12 residues. Germline-derived CDR1 and CDR2 are MNHEY and SVGAGI. The CDR3 reads CASSSDSYEQYF. The CDR3 nucleotides are TGTGCCAGCTCTAGCGATTCTTACGAGCAGTACTTC.

A single count supports this clone. The chain uses TRBV11-3 and TRBJ2-7; possible D gene TRBD1, 7 bases. Germline V gene data show CDR1 as SGHNT and CDR2 as YENEEA. V shed 1 base and J shed 3 bases, with 16 bases lying between them. This CDR3 region has 16 residues. CDR3 in DNA: TGTGCCAGCAGCTTAGGAGGAGGGGGCGCGAACTACGAGCAGTACTTC. Protein: CASSLGGGGANYEQYF.

This clone was seen a handful of times. V and J are TRBV15 and TRBJ2-1; 7 bases fit TRBD2. Germline-derived CDR1 and CDR2 are LNHNV and YYDKDF (reference sequence). This CDR3 has 17 amino acids. The junction had 15 bases not matched to a gene; V was cut back by 5 bases and J by 5 bases. The CDR3 DNA reads as TGTGCCACCAGCGTCTCGGCGGGAGCCTCATTTCACAATGAGCAGTTCTTC. The encoded protein is CATSVSAGASFHNEQFF.

This chain links TRBV19 with TRBJ1-2; 11 bases agree with TRBD1. Germline V gene lookup returns CDR1 LNHDA and CDR2 SQIVND (reference sequence). The CDR3 length is 13 residues. The ends lost 7 bases at V and 8 bases at J; junction bases unmatched: 6. In nucleotides, the CDR3 is TGTGCCAGTACCGGACAGGGGGCGTCCGGCTACACCTTC. Protein product: CASTGQGASGYTF.

J is TRBJ1-2 and V is TRBV4-2, with 9 bases identical to TRBD1. The germline gives CDR1 LGHNA, CDR2 YNFKEQ. V shed 5 bases, J shed 4 bases, and the junction held 8 bases outside the gene matches. The CDR3 is made up of 15 amino acids. The CDR3 DNA reads as TGTGCCAGCAGCTCCGGGACAGGGATTCCCTATGGCTACACCTTC. Translated, it gives CASSSGTGIPYGYTF.

V is TRBV2 and J is TRBJ1-5, with no clear D. V was trimmed by 4 bases and J by 4 bases, leaving 17 bases between them. Per germline, CDR1 SNHLY and CDR2 FYNNEI. This CDR3 is built from 16 residues. The CDR3 DNA reads TGTGCCAGCAGTGGTTTCGGGTCATACGGAAATCAGCCCCAGCATTTT. Translation gives CASSGFGSYGNQPQHF. Looking up the rest from reference TRBV2 and TRBJ1-5 gives the full variable domain: EPEVTQTPSHQVTQMGQEVILRCVPISNHLYFYWYRQILGQKVEFLVSFYNNEISEKSEIFDDQFSVERPDGSNFTLKIRSTKLEDSAMYFCASSGFGSYGNQPQHFGDGTRLSIL.

This chain joins TRBV6-6 and TRBJ2-3; TRBD1 might be the D (5 bases). CDR3 size: 13 residues. The ends were cut back, 6 bases at V and 5 bases at J, with 12 bases in the middle. Germline V gene sequence: CDR1 MNHNY, CDR2 SVGAGI (reference sequence). CDR3 DNA: TGTGCCAGCAGCACCAGGGTTATAGATACGCAGTATTTT. Protein product: CASSTRVIDTQYF.

This clone turned up a few times. V is TRBV12-5 and J is TRBJ2-1; D is undetermined. CDR1 and CDR2 (germline): LGHNT, FRNRAP. Trimming cost V 3 bases and J 3 bases, with 12 bases left between them. This CDR3 region has 15 residues. The CDR3 protein is CASGLHRTDYNEQFF. CDR3 bases: TGTGCTAGTGGTTTACACAGAACTGACTACAATGAGCAGTTCTTC.

The rearrangement uses TRBV2 and TRBJ2-7, with 9 nucleotides matching TRBD2. Germline trimming cut 9 bases from V and 2 bases from J; bases unmatched to any gene: 5. CDR3 length: 13 residues. Germline assignment: CDR1 SNHLY and CDR2 FYNNEI. CDR3 in DNA: TGTGCCAGAGCTAGCGGGGCAGCCTACGAGCAGTACTTC. This gives the protein CARASGAAYEQYF.

This clone turned up a few times. Sequence at one end of the junction differs from germline and may be a read error. CDR3 sequence reads: CASSNRAAGELFF. The CDR3 region has the DNA TGTGCTAGCAGCAACAGGGCGGCCGGGGAGCTGTTTTTT. The V call is TRBV7-7, the J call TRBJ2-2, with TRBD1 as a possible D gene (6 bases). The length of the CDR3 is 13 residues. The germline CDR1 and CDR2 sequences are SSHAT and FNYEAQ (reference sequence).